Listed below are T cell receptor beta chains from one sample, sequenced in a study of immune characterization of retroperitoneal liposarcoma. In TCRdb, the PCR reads were re-called with MiXCR into one record per CDR3 protein. The sample records about 10,000 distinct CDR3 sequences, 37% being singletons. The specimen was tumor tissue. The origin of the receptors is a male donor with retroperitoneal liposarcoma. The CDR3 runs from the conserved cysteine through the conserved F or W. A D gene is named only where the DNA matches it firmly. For some rows the clone size is stated as once, few or many, or as a class when expanded; others skip it.

clone_size,d_call,v_call,j_call,cdr3_aa,cdr3_nt
-,TRBD1,TRBV6-1,TRBJ2-7,CASSESDGDSYEQYF,TGTGCCAGCAGTGAAAGTGACGGGGACAGCTACGAGCAGTACTTC
medium-sized,-,TRBV7-6,TRBJ2-1,CASSATRRDNEQFF,TGTGCCAGCAGCGCGACGAGGAGGGACAATGAGCAGTTCTTC
few,TRBD2,TRBV7-3,TRBJ2-4,CASSSDGTSDNEQYF,TGTGCCAGCAGTTCGGACGGGACTAGCGACAATGAGCAGTACTTC
-,TRBD2,TRBV6-1,TRBJ2-7,CASSASGGGSYEQYF,TGTGCCAGCAGTGCCAGTGGGGGGGGCTCCTACGAGCAGTACTTC
medium-sized,-,TRBV6-1,TRBJ2-7,CASGSGPHNEQYF,TGTGCCAGCGGATCAGGGCCACACAATGAGCAGTACTTC
large,-,TRBV7-2,TRBJ2-3,CASSLVRGSDTQYF,TGTGCCAGCAGCTTAGTGAGGGGCAGTGATACGCAGTATTTT
-,-,TRBV6-1,TRBJ2-1,CASSAGPLNIQFF,TGTGCCAGCAGTGCGGGCCCGCTAAACATTCAGTTCTTC
-,TRBD1,TRBV6-1,TRBJ2-5,CASSEGAGGSETQYF,TGTGCCAGCAGTGAAGGTGCAGGGGGCTCGGAGACCCAGTACTTC
many,-,TRBV7-6,TRBJ2-5,CASSQNPGPQYF,TGTGCCAGCAGCCAAAATCCGGGTCCCCAGTACTTC
many,-,TRBV12-3/TRBV12-4,TRBJ2-5,CASSLFGGTGETQYF,TGTGCCAGCAGTTTGTTCGGCGGCACGGGGGAGACCCAGTACTTC
few,TRBD1,TRBV11-2,TRBJ2-5,CASSLDSALGGRETQYF,TGTGCCAGCAGCTTAGATTCCGCCCTAGGGGGCAGAGAGACCCAGTACTTC
many,-,TRBV7-6,TRBJ2-7,CASSPRTGNYEQYF,TGTGCCAGCAGCCCGCGCACGGGGAACTACGAGCAGTACTTC
many,TRBD1,TRBV6-1,TRBJ1-1,CASSERGTGGRAEAFF,TGTGCCAGCAGTGAAAGGGGGACAGGTGGAAGGGCTGAAGCTTTCTTT
-,-,TRBV7-2,TRBJ2-1,CASSLGRVYNEQFF,TGTGCCAGCAGCTTAGGGCGAGTTTACAATGAGCAGTTCTTC
-,-,TRBV4-1,TRBJ2-3,CASSQDQGGIGELYF,TGTGCCAGCAGCCAAGACCAGGGAGGAATCGGGGAGCTGTATTTT
once,-,TRBV6-4,TRBJ2-3,CASRTDRDTDTQYF,TGTGCCAGCAGGACAGACAGAGACACAGATACGCAGTATTTT
once,TRBD1,TRBV6-1,TRBJ1-1,CASSEHSDRVNTEAFF,TGTGCCAGCAGTGAGCATTCTGACAGGGTGAACACTGAAGCTTTCTTT
few,-,TRBV6-1,TRBJ2-7,CASTIGGGPSYEQYF,TGTGCCAGCACCATAGGGGGGGGGCCCTCCTACGAGCAGTACTTC
-,TRBD2,TRBV10-1,TRBJ2-1,CASSESLAATYNEQFF,TGCGCCAGCAGTGAGTCTCTAGCGGCTACCTACAATGAGCAGTTCTTC
few,-,TRBV7-2,TRBJ2-7,CASSKPGSYEQYF,TGTGCCAGCAGCAAGCCTGGGTCCTACGAGCAGTACTTC
-,-,TRBV7-2,TRBJ2-2,CASSRQPTSRQTGELFF,TGTGCCAGCAGCCGCCAGCCCACTAGCCGACAAACCGGGGAGCTGTTTTTT
few,-,TRBV6-1,TRBJ2-1,CASSADSSYEQFF,TGTGCCAGCAGTGCGGACAGCTCCTACGAGCAGTTCTTC
many,-,TRBV6-1,TRBJ2-3,CASRGVGTPNTDTQYF,TGTGCCAGCAGGGGGGTTGGGACGCCGAACACAGATACGCAGTATTTT
large,-,TRBV7-6,TRBJ1-2,CASSSAGNYGYTF,TGTGCCAGCAGCTCGGCAGGGAACTATGGCTACACCTTC
many,TRBD2,TRBV7-3,TRBJ2-1,CASSEGTSVDNEQFF,TGTGCCAGCAGCGAAGGGACTAGCGTAGACAATGAGCAGTTCTTC
many,-,TRBV7-8,TRBJ2-4,CASSLTRENIQYF,TGTGCCAGCAGCTTAACCCGGGAAAACATTCAGTACTTC